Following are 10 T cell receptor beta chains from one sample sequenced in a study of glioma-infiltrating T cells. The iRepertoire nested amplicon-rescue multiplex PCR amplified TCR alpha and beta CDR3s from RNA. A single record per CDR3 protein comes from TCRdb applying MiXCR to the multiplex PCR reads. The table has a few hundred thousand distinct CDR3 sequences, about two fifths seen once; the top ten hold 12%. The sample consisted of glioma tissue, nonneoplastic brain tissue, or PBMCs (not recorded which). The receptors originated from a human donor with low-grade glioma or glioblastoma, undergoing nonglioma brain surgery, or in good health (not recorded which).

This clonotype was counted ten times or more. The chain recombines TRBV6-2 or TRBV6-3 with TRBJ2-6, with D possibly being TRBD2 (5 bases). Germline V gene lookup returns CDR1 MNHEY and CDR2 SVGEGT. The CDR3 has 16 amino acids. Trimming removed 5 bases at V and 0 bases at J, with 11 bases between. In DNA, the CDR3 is TGTGCCAGCAGTGGAGGCAGTCTCTCTGGGGCCAACGTCCTGACTTTC. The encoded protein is CASSGGSLSGANVLTF.

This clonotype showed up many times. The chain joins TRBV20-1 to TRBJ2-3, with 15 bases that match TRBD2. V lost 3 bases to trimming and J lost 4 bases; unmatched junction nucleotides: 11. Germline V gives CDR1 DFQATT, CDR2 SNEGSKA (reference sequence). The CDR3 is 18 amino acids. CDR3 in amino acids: CSASPGTSGRRPPDTQYF. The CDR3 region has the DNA TGCAGTGCTAGTCCCGGGACTAGCGGGAGGCGGCCCCCAGATACGCAGTATTTT.

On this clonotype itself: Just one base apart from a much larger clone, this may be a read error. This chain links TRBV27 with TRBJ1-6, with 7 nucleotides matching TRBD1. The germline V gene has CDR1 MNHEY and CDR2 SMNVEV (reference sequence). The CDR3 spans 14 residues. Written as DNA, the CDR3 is TGTGCCAGCAGTCAGGGACAGCAAAATTTACCCCTCCACTTT. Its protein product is CASSQGQQNLPLHF.

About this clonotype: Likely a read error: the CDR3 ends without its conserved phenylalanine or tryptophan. Here the CDR3 DNA reads TGTGCCAGCAGTGCCCAGGTAACCAACACTGAAGCTTTCCTT. This codes for CASSAQVTNTEAFL. The rearrangement links TRBV25-1 to TRBJ1-1, with D unresolved. The CDR3 has 14 residues. The germline V and J ends were trimmed by 4 bases and 2 bases, with 11 bases remaining between them. Germline V gene lookup returns CDR1 MGHDK and CDR2 SYGVNS.

Here the CDR3 reads CSASPRPSGENEQFF. Written as DNA, the CDR3 is TGCAGTGCTAGCCCTCGACCTAGCGGAGAAAATGAGCAGTTCTTC. The V and J genes are TRBV20-1 and TRBJ2-1, with 7 bases matching TRBD2. The ends lost 3 bases at V and 7 bases at J; junction bases unmatched: 12. This CDR3 has 15 residues. Germline V gives CDR1 DFQATT, CDR2 SNEGSKA (reference sequence).

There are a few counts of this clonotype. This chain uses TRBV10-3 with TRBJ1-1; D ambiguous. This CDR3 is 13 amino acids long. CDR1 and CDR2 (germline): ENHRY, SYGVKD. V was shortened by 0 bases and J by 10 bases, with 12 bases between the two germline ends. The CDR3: CAISESGDGRAFF. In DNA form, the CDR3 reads TGTGCCATCAGTGAGTCAGGTGATGGTCGAGCTTTCTTT.

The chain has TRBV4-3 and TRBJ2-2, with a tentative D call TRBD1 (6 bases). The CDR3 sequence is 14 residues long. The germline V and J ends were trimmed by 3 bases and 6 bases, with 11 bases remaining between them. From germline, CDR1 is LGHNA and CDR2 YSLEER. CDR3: CASSQGAEAGELFF. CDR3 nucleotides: TGCGCCAGCAGCCAGGGGGCGGAGGCCGGGGAGCTGTTTTTT.

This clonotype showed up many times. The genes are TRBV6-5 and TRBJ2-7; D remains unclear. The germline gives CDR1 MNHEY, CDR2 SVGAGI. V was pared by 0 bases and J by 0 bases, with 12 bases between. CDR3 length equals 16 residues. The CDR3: CASSYSNRRASYEQYF. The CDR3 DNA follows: TGTGCCAGCAGTTACTCGAACCGACGGGCCTCCTACGAGCAGTACTTC.

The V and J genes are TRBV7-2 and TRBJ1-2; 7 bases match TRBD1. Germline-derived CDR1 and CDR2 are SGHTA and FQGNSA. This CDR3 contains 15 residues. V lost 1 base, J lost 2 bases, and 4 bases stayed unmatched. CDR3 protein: CASSLDTGENYGYTF. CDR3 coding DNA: TGTGCCAGCAGCTTAGATACAGGGGAGAACTATGGCTACACCTTC.

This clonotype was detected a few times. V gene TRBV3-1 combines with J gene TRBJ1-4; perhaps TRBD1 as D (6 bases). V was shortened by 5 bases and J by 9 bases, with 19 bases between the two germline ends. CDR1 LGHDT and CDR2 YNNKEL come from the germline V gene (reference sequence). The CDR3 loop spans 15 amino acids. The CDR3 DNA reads TGTGCCAGCAGCTTTCGACAGGCGGAGGGCCAAAAACTGTTTTTT. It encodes CASSFRQAEGQKLFF.